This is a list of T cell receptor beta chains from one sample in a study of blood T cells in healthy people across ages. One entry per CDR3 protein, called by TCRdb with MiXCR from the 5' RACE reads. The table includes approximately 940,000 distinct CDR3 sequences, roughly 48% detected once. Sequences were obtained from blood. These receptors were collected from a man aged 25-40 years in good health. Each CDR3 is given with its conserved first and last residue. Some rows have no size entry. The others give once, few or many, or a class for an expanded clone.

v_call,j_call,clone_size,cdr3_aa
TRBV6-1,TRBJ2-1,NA,CASSARRGVRDNEQFF
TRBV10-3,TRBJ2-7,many,CAISDLPQRPGYEQYF
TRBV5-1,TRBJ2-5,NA,CASSPGVAGPETQYF
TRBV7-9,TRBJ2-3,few,CASSFPNTDTQYF
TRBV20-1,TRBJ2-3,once,CSVKSGGADTQYF
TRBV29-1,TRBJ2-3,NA,CSVGGWATGGMTDTQYF
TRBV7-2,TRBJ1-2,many,CASSPRGGYGYTF
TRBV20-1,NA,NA,CSTSVGGNDEQYF
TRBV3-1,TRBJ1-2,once,CASSRGQANYGYTF
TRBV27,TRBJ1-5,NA,CASRDRGKPQHF
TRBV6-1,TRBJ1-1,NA,CASNPRGTGTQTRTEAFF
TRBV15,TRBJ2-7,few,CATSGDFYEQYF
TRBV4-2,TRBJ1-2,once,CASSRMTGLNYDYTF
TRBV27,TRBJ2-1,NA,CASSLLQGGNEQFF
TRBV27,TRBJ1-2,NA,CASSHRDRDYGYTF
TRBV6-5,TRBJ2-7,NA,CASSYPQQYF
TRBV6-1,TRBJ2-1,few,CASSTGQGRSYNEQFF
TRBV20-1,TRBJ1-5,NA,CSAPDRATQPQHF
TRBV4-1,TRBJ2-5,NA,CASSPGQGRKETQYF
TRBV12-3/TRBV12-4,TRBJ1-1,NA,CASSFMDGRTEAFF
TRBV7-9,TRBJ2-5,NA,CASSSGLALDQETQYF
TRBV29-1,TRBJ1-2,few,CSVELTAGTGYTF
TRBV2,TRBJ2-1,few,CASSAPGGADNEQFF
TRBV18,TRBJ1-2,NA,CASSPSEPGYTF
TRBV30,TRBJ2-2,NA,CAWSDGQTNTGELFF
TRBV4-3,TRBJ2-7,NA,CASSQGYNYEQYF
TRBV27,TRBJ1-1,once,CASNEGLGLTEAFF
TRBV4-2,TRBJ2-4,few,CASSQEATVAKNIQYF
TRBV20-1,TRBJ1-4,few,CSARIPQGATNEKLFF
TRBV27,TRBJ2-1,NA,CASRGSQTQFF
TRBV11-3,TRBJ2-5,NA,CASSLDRGLVQETQYF
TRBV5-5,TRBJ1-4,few,CASSLGTGLNEKLFF
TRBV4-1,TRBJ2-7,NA,CASSQAPRTGGSYEQYF
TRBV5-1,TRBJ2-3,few,CASSWSGGGDTQYF
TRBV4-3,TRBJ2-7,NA,CASSQELPTSGSNYEQYF
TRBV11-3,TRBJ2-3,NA,CASSWRPGRGTPSTQYF
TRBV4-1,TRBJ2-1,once,CANSQERNSYNEQFF
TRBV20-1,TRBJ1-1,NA,CSASRTGAGTEAFF
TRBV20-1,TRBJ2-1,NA,CSARDGLAGAYNEQFF
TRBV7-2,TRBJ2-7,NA,CASSSPGQTFGFFYEQYF
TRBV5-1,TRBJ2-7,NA,CASSLVTSSTYEQYF